This T cell receptor beta chain was captured by sequencing in a study of tumour-infiltrating T cells in Burkitt lymphoma. Generated by immunoSEQ multiplex PCR, the TCRdb table keeps only in-frame clones and is missing some. This table holds around 2,500 clones, more than 14% found once. The CDR3 covers 15 residues. The J segment lost 9 bases and the V segment lost 7 bases, leaving 16 bases of the junction unmatched. Germline V gene lookup returns CDR1 MNHNY and CDR2 SVGAGI (reference sequence). This receptor was identified in a human donor with Burkitt lymphoma. The source material was tumor tissue. The chain carries TRBV6-6 and TRBJ2-5; 8 bases fit TRBD2. CDR3 DNA sequence: TGTGCCAGCACCAAACCGGGGGGGCTGGGGGTGGCCCAGTACTTC. Amino acids: CASTKPGGLGVAQYF.